These 32 T cell receptor beta chains originate from one sample sequenced in a study of identical twins. TCRdb independently ran MiXCR on the 5' RACE reads; one entry per CDR3 protein. The sample consists of about 520,000 distinct CDR3 sequences, around 20% of them appearing once. These data were also filed under a second study, of T cells expressing NK-cell markers.

The specimen was CD4+ T cells sorted from blood. The receptors derive from a young woman in good health.

This clonotype has just a few counts. The chain uses TRBV20-1 and TRBJ2-1, with TRBD1 identical over 7 bases. The CDR3 runs 13 residues. Germline CDR1 and CDR2: DFQATT and SNEGSKA (reference sequence). J was trimmed by 7 bases and V by 6 bases; bases with no gene match: 9. The DNA for the CDR3 is TGCAGTGCATCGACCGACAGGGAGAATGAGCAGTTCTTC. This codes for CSASTDRENEQFF.

V is TRBV5-1 and J is TRBJ2-1, with TRBD1 matching 7 bases. The CDR3 has 14 residues. V lost 4 bases, J lost 5 bases, and 6 bases stayed unmatched. Germline assignment: CDR1 SGHRS and CDR2 YFSETQ. CDR3 sequence reads: CASSLSTGNNEQFF. CDR3 in DNA: TGCGCCAGCAGCCTTTCGACAGGGAACAATGAGCAGTTCTTC.

V and J are TRBV7-2 and TRBJ2-1; TRBD2 matches 7 bases. CDR3 length equals 14 residues. With 2 bases clipped from V and 7 bases from J, the junction kept 5 bases outside the gene matches. Germline V lookup: CDR1 SGHTA, CDR2 FQGNSA. The CDR3 region is CASSLTGGENEQFF. CDR3 nucleotide sequence: TGTGCCAGCAGCTTAACGGGAGGAGAAAATGAGCAGTTCTTC.

This clonotype was seen ten or more times. The genes are TRBV20-1 and TRBJ2-7, with 11 bases aligning to TRBD2. Germline V lookup: CDR1 DFQATT, CDR2 SNEGSKA (reference sequence). Trimming removed 6 bases from V and 3 bases from J; junction bases left unmatched: 10. The CDR3 consists of 15 residues. This chain's CDR3 is CSALGTSGSLYEQYF. As DNA, the CDR3 is TGCAGTGCACTGGGGACTAGCGGATCTCTCTACGAGCAGTACTTC.

This clonotype was picked up a small number of times. This chain links TRBV20-1 with TRBJ1-2; no firm D call. From germline, CDR1 is DFQATT and CDR2 SNEGSKA (reference sequence). This CDR3 region has 11 residues. V lost 3 bases, J lost 8 bases, and 10 bases lay in between. CDR3 in amino acids: CSASPQKGYTF. The CDR3 bases are TGCAGTGCTAGCCCCCAGAAGGGCTACACCTTC.

The rearrangement links TRBV12-3 or TRBV12-4 to TRBJ2-7; D gene uncertain. V was cut by 6 bases and J by 4 bases, with 7 bases left in between. CDR3 length: 11 amino acids. CDR3 in DNA: TGTGCCAGCAGGCAGGAGTACGAGCAGTACTTC. It translates to CASRQEYEQYF.

V and J are TRBV5-1 and TRBJ2-7, with D possibly TRBD2 on 6 matching bases. Trimming shortened V by 6 bases and J by 7 bases, and 23 bases separated the two germline ends. The germline V gene encodes CDR1 SGHRS and CDR2 YFSETQ. The CDR3 extends over 15 amino acids. CDR3 nucleotide sequence: TGCGCCAGCACCTCGGACGGAAGCGGGCTCCGGGAGCAGTACTTC. Residues: CASTSDGSGLREQYF.

This clonotype occurred a few times. This sequence joins TRBV12-3 or TRBV12-4 and TRBJ1-2; unclear D gene. Trimming shortened V by 6 bases and J by 6 bases, and 11 bases separated the two germline ends. The CDR3 has 12 residues. CDR3 loop: CASSILWDGYTF. CDR3 DNA sequence: TGTGCCAGCAGCATACTTTGGGATGGCTACACCTTC.

V is TRBV20-1 and J is TRBJ2-5; 13 bases match TRBD2. V was clipped by 5 bases and J by 6 bases; unmatched bases: 6. CDR3 size: 14 residues. CDR1 is DFQATT, CDR2 SNEGSKA, per germline (reference sequence). The CDR3 loop reads CSAVGLAGDQTQYF. The CDR3, as DNA: TGCAGTGCTGTTGGACTAGCGGGAGACCAGACCCAGTACTTC.

The table lists this clonotype with a few counts. The junction differs from germline at one of its ends, possibly a read error. V usage is TRBV2 and J usage is TRBJ2-7; no clear D. Per the germline V gene, CDR1 is SNHLY and CDR2 is FYNNEI. This CDR3 is 11 amino acids long. CDR3 sequence: CASSEAHVLNF. The CDR3 DNA sequence: TGTGCCAGCAGTGAAGCACACGTATTAAACTTC.

This clonotype has more than one count but fewer than ten. The chain joins TRBV11-2 to TRBJ2-2; 7 nucleotides match TRBD2. The CDR3 extends over 17 amino acids. After removal of 2 bases from V and 6 bases from J, the junction contained 12 bases not matched to a gene. The germline V gene encodes CDR1 SGHAT and CDR2 FQNNGV. The DNA of the CDR3 is TGTGCCAGCAGCTTACGCCCTAGCGGTCCTACCCCCGGGGAGCTGTTTTTT. It specifies CASSLRPSGPTPGELFF.

V and J are TRBV6-1 and TRBJ1-2, with D tentatively TRBD1 (5 bases). This CDR3 is built from 15 residues. V shed 7 bases and J shed 4 bases, with 19 bases lying between them. Germline V gene sequence: CDR1 MNHNS, CDR2 SASEGT. The CDR3 sequence is CASTRSGAVLYGYTF. The CDR3 nucleotides read TGTGCCAGCACGCGATCCGGGGCTGTCCTCTATGGCTACACCTTC.

The V gene is TRBV27, the J gene TRBJ2-7; D perhaps matches TRBD2 (5 bases). Germline V gives CDR1 MNHEY, CDR2 SMNVEV (reference sequence). CDR3 length: 15 amino acids. The V end lost 10 bases, the J end lost 4 bases, and 23 bases lay between the germline ends. The CDR3 sequence: CATVGLGGPSYEQYF. For the CDR3, the DNA is TGTGCCACCGTAGGATTAGGCGGGCCGTCTTACGAGCAGTACTTC.

The V call is TRBV20-1, the J call TRBJ2-3; D unresolved. The CDR3 is 12 amino acids. Germline CDR1 and CDR2: DFQATT and SNEGSKA (reference sequence). Trimming cost V 4 bases and J 4 bases, with 9 bases left between them. CDR3 coding DNA: TGCAGTGCTACCCCTCTAGCAGATACGCAGTATTTT. Amino acids: CSATPLADTQYF.

V and J are TRBV5-6 and TRBJ2-7; D gene unclear. V was shortened by 1 base and J by 5 bases, with 7 bases between the two germline ends. The germline gives CDR1 SGHDT, CDR2 YYEEEE. This CDR3 contains 12 residues. The CDR3 loop reads CASSLNVNEQYF. CDR3 nucleotides: TGTGCCAGCAGCTTGAATGTAAACGAGCAGTACTTC.

This clonotype was recorded many times. This chain links TRBV12-3 or TRBV12-4 with TRBJ2-6; D is perhaps TRBD1 (5 bases). V was trimmed by 6 bases and J by 2 bases, leaving 11 bases between them. This CDR3 spans 15 amino acids. The DNA of the CDR3 is TGTGCCAGCAGCTTCCAGGGTGCTGGGGCCAACGTCCTGACTTTC. Translation: CASSFQGAGANVLTF.

This clonotype was picked up a small number of times. The rearrangement links TRBV20-1 to TRBJ2-7; 12 positions agree with TRBD2. CDR3 length equals 12 residues. Germline-derived CDR1 and CDR2 are DFQATT and SNEGSKA (reference sequence). V trimming: 7 bases; J trimming: 7 bases; junction bases outside the gene matches: 5. The CDR3 region has the DNA TGCAGTGGACTAGCGGGAGATCAAGAGCAGTACTTC. Its protein product is CSGLAGDQEQYF.

This clonotype was detected a few times. CDR3 bases: TGTGCCAGCAGATCGCAAGGGGTCTATAATTCACCCCTCCACTTT. Translation gives CASRSQGVYNSPLHF. The gene calls are TRBV12-3 or TRBV12-4 and TRBJ1-6; D is possibly TRBD1 (5 bases). The CDR3 covers 15 residues. Deletions cut 6 bases from V and 3 bases from J, with 12 bases between.

The chain links TRBV5-1 to TRBJ2-1, with TRBD2 identical over 10 bases. The J segment lost 4 bases and the V segment lost 3 bases, leaving 4 bases of the junction unmatched. The CDR3 has 15 residues. The germline V gene has CDR1 SGHRS and CDR2 YFSETQ. CDR3 sequence (DNA): TGCGCCAGCAGCTCAGGGACTAGCGTTTACAATGAGCAGTTCTTC. Protein sequence: CASSSGTSVYNEQFF. The full variable domain, its missing parts supplied by reference TRBV5-1 and TRBJ2-1, is KAGVTQTPRYLIKTRGQQVTLSCSPISGHRSVSWYQQTPGQGLQFLFEYFSETQRNKGNFPGRFSGRQFSNSRSEMNVSTLELGDSALYLCASSSGTSVYNEQFFGPGTRLTVL.

This chain uses TRBV20-1 with TRBJ2-1; 7 bases are a match to TRBD2. CDR1 and CDR2 (germline): DFQATT, SNEGSKA (reference sequence). The CDR3 is made up of 14 amino acids. With V trimmed by 4 bases and J by 7 bases, 10 bases remained unmatched. CDR3 region: CSATGGGWRNEQFF. The CDR3 DNA reads TGCAGTGCTACTGGGGGGGGTTGGAGGAATGAGCAGTTCTTC.

This clonotype appeared a few times. The chain links TRBV12-3 or TRBV12-4 to TRBJ2-7; D gene uncertain. The CDR3 length is 12 residues. Trimming stripped 6 bases from V and 0 bases from J, with 6 bases between. In DNA form, the CDR3 reads TGTGCCAGCAGCCGAAACTCCTACGAGCAGTACTTC. Translated: CASSRNSYEQYF.

The chain links TRBV7-9 to TRBJ2-1; TRBD2 might be the D (5 bases). The CDR3 has 15 amino acids. V was clipped by 7 bases and J by 4 bases, with 17 bases between them. Per germline, CDR1 SEHNR and CDR2 FQNEAQ (reference sequence). The CDR3 loop is CASNPPGSLYNEQFF. The CDR3 DNA reads as TGTGCCAGCAACCCACCGGGGTCTTTATACAATGAGCAGTTCTTC.

This clonotype came up many times. V gene TRBV12-3 or TRBV12-4 combines with J gene TRBJ2-4; a possible D gene is TRBD2 (5 bases). V dropped 3 bases and J dropped 7 bases, with 10 bases sitting between them. The CDR3 consists of 13 residues. The CDR3 DNA sequence: TGTGCCAGCAGTTTCGGACCGGGGAACATTCAGTACTTC. Its protein product is CASSFGPGNIQYF.

V gene TRBV15 combines with J gene TRBJ2-3, with a possible D match to TRBD1 (5 bases). Germline CDR1 reads LNHNV; CDR2 reads YYDKDF (reference sequence). The V end lost 7 bases, the J end lost 3 bases, and 17 bases lay between the germline ends. CDR3 length equals 15 residues. CDR3 protein: CATKSQGQGTDTQYF. The CDR3 DNA reads TGTGCCACCAAAAGTCAGGGCCAAGGGACAGATACGCAGTATTTT.

V is TRBV9 and J is TRBJ2-1; the D gene is possibly TRBD2 (6 bases). Germline CDR1 and CDR2: SGDLS and YYNGEE. The CDR3 covers 16 residues. The germline V and J ends were trimmed by 0 bases and 0 bases, with 10 bases remaining between them. The CDR3 bases are TGTGCCAGCAGCGTAGTCGGGAGCCCCTCCTACAATGAGCAGTTCTTC. Amino acids: CASSVVGSPSYNEQFF.

This clonotype was seen only a few times. The chain links TRBV15 to TRBJ2-6; possible D gene TRBD2, 6 bases. The CDR3 length is 15 residues. CDR1 and CDR2 from the germline V gene are LNHNV and YYDKDF (reference sequence). V lost 9 bases and J lost 0, with 12 bases in between. The CDR3 bases are TGTGCCACGGGGGGAGGAGGCTCTGGGGCCAACGTCCTGACTTTC. Its translation: CATGGGGSGANVLTF.

The CDR3: CASSVVPSGRGEQYF. The CDR3 DNA is TGTGCCAGCAGCGTAGTGCCTAGCGGGAGAGGCGAGCAGTACTTC. This chain uses TRBV9 with TRBJ2-7; 10 bases map to TRBD2. J gave up 6 bases and V 0 bases, and 6 bases lay outside the gene matches. Germline V CDR1 and CDR2: SGDLS, YYNGEE. This CDR3 is 15 amino acids long.

This clonotype was seen more than once but under ten times. The chain is built from TRBV11-2 and TRBJ1-1, with 9 nucleotides matching TRBD1. V was pared by 5 bases and J by 0 bases, with 7 bases of the junction left unmatched. CDR1 is SGHAT, CDR2 FQNNGV, per germline. The CDR3 runs 16 residues. This chain's CDR3 is CASSLYRGPMNTEAFF. DNA for the CDR3: TGTGCCAGCAGCCTTTACAGGGGGCCAATGAACACTGAAGCTTTCTTT.

The chain recombines TRBV5-4 with TRBJ1-1, with 9 bases that match TRBD1. The ends lost 4 bases at V and 8 bases at J; junction bases unmatched: 12. CDR3 length equals 15 residues. Germline loops: CDR1 SGHNT, CDR2 YYREEE (reference sequence). This CDR3 is CASSRPEDRGEEAFF. The CDR3 DNA reads TGTGCCAGCAGCCGTCCCGAGGACAGGGGCGAGGAAGCTTTCTTT.

The rearrangement joins TRBV24-1 to TRBJ2-7; 7 bases match TRBD1. The V gene end was trimmed by 7 bases and the J gene end by 8 bases; junction bases not matched to a gene: 10. The CDR3 has 13 amino acids. Germline V CDR1 and CDR2: KGHDR, SFDVKD. CDR3 residues: CATSPGDSEKQYF. The CDR3 nucleotides are TGTGCCACCAGCCCAGGGGACAGCGAAAAGCAGTACTTC.

This clonotype was seen more than once but under ten times. The chain carries TRBV7-2 and TRBJ2-5; D is unresolved. With 2 bases removed from V and 4 bases from J, the gap between germline ends came to 8 bases. The CDR3 contains 13 residues. CDR1 SGHTA and CDR2 FQGNSA come from the germline V gene. The chain's CDR3 is CASSLSAGETQYF. The CDR3, as DNA: TGTGCCAGCAGCTTATCGGCTGGAGAGACCCAGTACTTC.

This clonotype came up a few times. The rearrangement uses TRBV5-1 and TRBJ1-5; a weak D match, TRBD1 (6 bases). The CDR3 consists of 15 residues. Trimming stripped 0 bases from V and 6 bases from J, with 13 bases between. Looked up from germline, CDR1 is SGHRS and CDR2 is YFSETQ. The CDR3 protein is CASSLGGGVGQPQHF. The DNA for the CDR3 is TGCGCCAGCAGCTTGGGAGGGGGTGTCGGTCAGCCCCAGCATTTT.